The 2 T cell receptor beta chains below were found in one sample sequenced in a study of monozygotic twins with inflammatory bowel disease. With the 5' RACE reads reprocessed, TCRdb shows one record per CDR3 protein and no DNA. This table holds around 230,000 distinct CDR3 sequences. The sample consisted of blood. All receptors come from a human donor with ulcerative colitis or Crohn's disease, or a healthy co-twin of an affected twin (not recorded which).

The rearrangement uses TRBV7-6 and TRBJ2-3; the D gene TCRdb calls, TRBD1, cannot be checked with no DNA. Germline CDR1 and CDR2: SGHVS and FNYEAQ. CDR3 length: 17 amino acids. CDR3: CASSLLDRVVGTDTQYF.

The genes are TRBV20-1 and TRBJ1-1. The CDR3 totals 11 residues. Germline CDR1 is DFQATT and CDR2 is SNEGSKA (reference sequence). The CDR3: CSAASVVEAFF.